The 18 T cell receptor beta chains given below trace back to one sample, sequenced in a study of cytomegalovirus exposure and HLA in healthy donors. Assay: immunoSEQ multiplex PCR; the TCRdb copy retains only in-frame clones and omits some. The sample has about 110,000 clones; nearly 97% are singletons. Input material: PBMCs. Source of these receptors: a woman aged 18 to 35 in good health and CMV-seronegative.

The chain uses TRBV5-1 and TRBJ2-3; D possibly corresponds to TRBD2 (6 bases). Trimming removed 0 bases at V and 0 bases at J, with 14 bases between. The germline V gene has CDR1 SGHRS and CDR2 YFSETQ. This CDR3 is 17 amino acids long. This CDR3 is CASSLGPRGLSTDTQYF. CDR3 bases: TGCGCCAGCAGCTTGGGTCCGCGGGGACTTAGCACAGATACGCAGTATTTT.

This rearrangement joins TRBV28 to TRBJ2-7; D gene ambiguous. The V end was cut by 6 bases, the J end by 5 bases, with 8 bases between. The length of the CDR3 is 11 residues. From germline, CDR1 is MDHEN and CDR2 SYDVKM. CDR3 sequence reads: CASSSGHEQYF. DNA of the CDR3: TGTGCCAGCAGCTCTGGCCACGAGCAGTACTTC.

This chain connects TRBV5-6 to TRBJ2-7; D is ambiguous. The length of the CDR3 is 14 residues. Germline assignment: CDR1 SGHDT and CDR2 YYEEEE. V lost 0 bases, J lost 0 bases, and 7 bases lay in between. The CDR3 spells CASSLDGVSYEQYF. The CDR3 DNA reads TGTGCCAGCAGCTTGGACGGAGTCTCCTACGAGCAGTACTTC.

This chain's CDR3 is CASSIETGPGELFF. CDR3 coding DNA: TGTGCCAGTAGTATAGAGACAGGGCCCGGGGAGCTGTTTTTT. The gene calls are TRBV19 and TRBJ2-2, with 7 bases fitting TRBD1. J lost 6 bases, V lost 0 bases, and 1 base had no gene match. CDR3 length: 14 residues. The germline V gene has CDR1 LNHDA and CDR2 SQIVND (reference sequence).

The chain couples TRBV6-6 to TRBJ1-4, with unresolved D. The CDR3 length is 15 residues. Per the germline V gene, CDR1 is MNHNY and CDR2 is SVGAGI (reference sequence). V was clipped by 2 bases and J by 0 bases, with 7 bases between them. The CDR3 sequence is CASSYHTATNEKLFF. The CDR3 DNA follows: TGTGCCAGCAGTTACCACACAGCAACTAATGAAAAACTGTTTTTT.

This chain joins TRBV5-1 and TRBJ1-2; weak D call: TRBD1 (6 bases). The germline V and J ends were trimmed by 0 bases and 2 bases, with 8 bases remaining between them. Per the germline V gene, CDR1 is SGHRS and CDR2 is YFSETQ. The CDR3 sequence is 14 residues long. CDR3 sequence reads: CASSLGRGNYGYTF. The CDR3 region has the DNA TGCGCCAGCAGCTTGGGCAGGGGAAACTATGGCTACACCTTC.

This chain uses TRBV27 with TRBJ2-2, with TRBD1 identical over 9 bases. Losses at the gene ends were 6 bases for V and 7 bases for J; bases not matched to a gene: 9. This CDR3 comprises 15 residues. Germline loops: CDR1 MNHEY, CDR2 SMNVEV (reference sequence). The CDR3: CASRPGQGFSGELFF. In nucleotides, the CDR3 is TGTGCCAGCAGACCAGGACAGGGGTTTAGCGGGGAGCTGTTTTTT.

The V gene is TRBV10-3, the J gene TRBJ2-7; 10 nucleotides line up with TRBD1. With V trimmed by 6 bases and J by 5 bases, 7 bases remained unmatched. Germline assignment: CDR1 ENHRY and CDR2 SYGVKD. The CDR3 is 14 residues long. The DNA of the CDR3 is TGTGCCATCAGCCCCGGGACAGGGGTGGACGAGCAGTACTTC. This translates into CAISPGTGVDEQYF.

CDR3 in DNA: TGTGCCAGCAGCTTGGGCATCGAGTCCGGGGAGCTGTTTTTT. Translated: CASSLGIESGELFF. The genes are TRBV5-8 and TRBJ2-2; no reliable D call. CDR1 and CDR2 from the germline V gene are SGHTS and YDEGEE. V was pared by 0 bases and J by 6 bases, with 9 bases between. The length of the CDR3 is 14 residues.

The CDR3 region is CASSRRDRGTYNSPLHF. CDR3 coding DNA: TGTGCCAGTAGTAGGCGGGACAGGGGCACCTATAATTCACCCCTCCACTTT. The chain links TRBV19 to TRBJ1-6; 10 bases are shared with TRBD1. J gave up 2 bases and V 4 bases, and 5 bases lay outside the gene matches. CDR1 and CDR2 from the germline V gene are LNHDA and SQIVND (reference sequence). The CDR3 has 17 amino acids.

The chain is built from TRBV7-2 and TRBJ2-1; 16 bases fit TRBD2. Germline loops: CDR1 SGHTA, CDR2 FQGNSA. Trimming removed 1 base from V and 6 bases from J; junction bases left unmatched: 6. CDR3 length: 18 residues. The CDR3 DNA reads TGTGCCAGCAGCTTAGTGGGGACTAGCGGGGGGGCTGGCAATGAGCAGTTCTTC. It yields the protein CASSLVGTSGGAGNEQFF.

The chain recombines TRBV7-3 with TRBJ2-1, with 7 nucleotides matching TRBD2. V lost 1 base and J lost 1; bases outside the gene matches: 4. CDR3 length: 16 residues. Germline CDR1 reads SGHTA; CDR2 reads FQGTGA. This CDR3 is CASSLMNGGSYNEQFF. In nucleotides, the CDR3 is TGTGCCAGCAGCTTAATGAACGGGGGGTCCTACAATGAGCAGTTCTTC.

The genes are TRBV19 and TRBJ1-5, with no clear D. Trimming removed 6 bases at V and 3 bases at J, with 18 bases between. This CDR3 has 16 amino acids. Germline lookup yields CDR1 LNHDA and CDR2 SQIVND (reference sequence). DNA of the CDR3: TGTGCCAGTAGCCGATATGATGGCAAGTTCAATCAGCCCCAGCATTTT. This translates into CASSRYDGKFNQPQHF.

V is TRBV5-1 and J is TRBJ2-3, with D tentatively TRBD2 (6 bases). The CDR3 is 13 residues long. V was pared by 4 bases and J by 0 bases, with 6 bases between. The germline V gene encodes CDR1 SGHRS and CDR2 YFSETQ. The CDR3 sequence: CASSRGSTDTQYF. CDR3 coding DNA: TGCGCCAGCAGCCGGGGGAGCACAGATACGCAGTATTTT. Looking up the rest from reference TRBV5-1 and TRBJ2-3 gives the full variable domain: KAGVTQTPRYLIKTRGQQVTLSCSPISGHRSVSWYQQTPGQGLQFLFEYFSETQRNKGNFPGRFSGRQFSNSRSEMNVSTLELGDSALYLCASSRGSTDTQYFGPGTRLTVL.

The CDR3 spells CASRQDSSYEQYF. CDR3 in DNA: TGCGCCAGCAGACAGGATAGCTCCTACGAGCAGTACTTC. The V and J genes are TRBV5-1 and TRBJ2-7, with D tentatively TRBD1 (5 bases). The V end lost 5 bases, the J end lost 0 bases, and 9 bases lay between the germline ends. The CDR3 runs 13 residues. CDR1 is SGHRS and CDR2 is YFSETQ in the germline V gene. The full variable domain, rest sourced from reference TRBV5-1 and TRBJ2-7, is KAGVTQTPRYLIKTRGQQVTLSCSPISGHRSVSWYQQTPGQGLQFLFEYFSETQRNKGNFPGRFSGRQFSNSRSEMNVSTLELGDSALYLCASRQDSSYEQYFGPGTRLTVT.

On this clone itself: The sample carries other DNA sequences with the same CDR3. The chain joins TRBV7-9 to TRBJ2-3; tentative D call: TRBD2 (7 bases). With 1 base removed from V and 6 bases from J, the gap between germline ends came to 11 bases. Germline CDR1 SEHNR, CDR2 FQNEAQ (reference sequence). This CDR3 comprises 14 residues. CDR3 residues: CASSLVGGADTQYF. DNA for the CDR3: TGTGCCAGCAGCTTAGTGGGGGGGGCTGATACGCAGTATTTT.

This chain uses TRBV9 with TRBJ2-5; D gene unclear. The CDR3 extends over 16 amino acids. V was clipped by 0 bases and J by 1 base, with 13 bases between them. The V gene's germline CDR1 is SGDLS and CDR2 YYNGEE. The CDR3 loop reads CASSVASVGSQETQYF. In nucleotides, the CDR3 is TGTGCCAGCAGCGTAGCTTCGGTGGGCAGCCAAGAGACCCAGTACTTC.

V gene TRBV6-1 combines with J gene TRBJ1-2, with 7 bases that match TRBD1. Germline assignment: CDR1 MNHNS and CDR2 SASEGT. V was pared by 10 bases and J by 8 bases, with 10 bases of the junction left unmatched. There are 12 residues in the CDR3. The DNA for the CDR3 is TGTGCCACCAATACAAACAGGGGCGGCTACACCTTC. It specifies CATNTNRGGYTF.